This T cell receptor (beta chain) was sequenced for a study of human CD4 T cells and Enterobacteriaceae. TCRdb's copy holds only in-frame clones and misses some; the assay was immunoSEQ multiplex PCR. The repertoire consists of 25,000 to 30,000 clones, with approximately 80% occurring once and the leading ten covering 0.9% to 1%. V lost 5 bases, J lost 6 bases, and 10 bases lay in between. The V gene's germline CDR1 is SQVTM and CDR2 ANQGSEA. The CDR3 sequence is 11 residues long. All CD4+ cells other than CD45RA+CCR7+CD95- naive cells were sorted as memory, over 98% pure. Total CD4+ T cells and monocytes came from CD4/CD14 microbead positive selection. CD8+, CD14+, CD16+, CD56+, CD19+ and CD25-bright cells were excluded before sorting.

The source material was memory CD4+ T cells from blood. The clonotype comes from a human donor in good health. The chain carries TRBV29-1 and TRBJ1-2; no clear D gene. The CDR3 bases are TGCAGCGTTAGTGCAGGCGATGGCTACACCTTC. It codes for CSVSAGDGYTF.